This T cell receptor beta chain derives from a study of beta chain features in type 1 diabetes (dated by TCRdb to 2016 to 2019). Regarding the research as a whole: No differences in mean age, gender distribution, total cell number or subset yield were found between patients and healthy donors. Regulatory and stem cell-like memory subsets were isolated from only 8 patients and roughly eight healthy donors, whereas naive and central memory subsets came from all 30 or so donors. Across all samples, some 110,000,000 sorted cells were examined, and cell number per subset correlated strongly with RNA yield. The study compared TCRB repertoires of sorted circulating CD4+ T cell subsets between recently diagnosed type 1 diabetes patients and matched healthy donors.

The High Capacity cDNA Reverse Transcription Kit was used to reverse transcribe all of the isolated RNA, meaning that expressed TCRB transcripts were what got sequenced. Naive, central memory and regulatory T cell samples underwent deep immunoSEQ sequencing, averaging approximately 3.3 million total reads per sample. Sorted cells were lysed in RLT buffer and RNA was extracted with DNase-treated RNeasy Micro or Mini kits, depending on cell number. Each cell subset was processed on its own to prevent cross-contamination, while patient and healthy donor samples were processed together. TCRB sequences were amplified from cDNA with the immunoSEQ multiplex PCR, producing 87-bp fragments spanning the CDR3 region. Sequencing of the amplicons was done on the Illumina HiSeq platform. On the study's bioinformatics: Synthetic template baselines were used to correct PCR bias computationally, reads within Hamming distance 2 were collapsed together, and singletons that could not be merged were discarded. Reads were aligned against IMGT to assign V, D and J genes, CDR3 length and insertions or deletions at six rearrangement sites. Within each subset, clonotype counts were normalized to sorted cell number, after which true diversity and Gini coefficients were computed with the tcR R package. Repertoire sharing was quantified using the overlap coefficient calculated on TCRB nucleotide sequences. As a proxy for the pre-selection repertoire, out-of-frame TCRB sequences from naive cells were analyzed. Held by TCRdb, this immuneACCESS table contains in-frame sequences only and omits some clones. Under half of the omission traces to an unresolved V gene where checked; the cause of the rest is unknown. V and J calls plus clone size are reproduced from that table; the DNA served to infer D and trimming. For this sample there are under 250,000 clones; roughly 15% appear just once. 0.025% to 0.03% of the sample is held by the ten biggest clonotypes.

Overall study results and their limits: Type 1 diabetes patients showed a moderate but significant shortening of TCRB CDR3 length in all four CD4+ subsets. Patients with type 1 diabetes made fewer insertions and deleted more nucleotides at VDJ recombination sites, implying thymic rearrangement abnormalities. Because cDNA was sequenced instead of genomic DNA, activated cells with high expression could be over-represented, although the groups did not differ in activation or CD3 levels. PCR may preferentially amplify shorter templates, but because patient and control samples were amplified and corrected together, any resulting skew would affect both groups equally. Naive, central memory and regulatory TCRB repertoires appeared more similar among patients than among healthy donors. HLA sub-analyses involved small numbers of individuals, so any influence of HLA type on TCRB rearrangement remained unresolved.

A remark on this clone: Its recognized antigen is unknown. No base qualities exist here, and no much larger clone lies one base off it.

Each donor gave one peripheral blood draw, averaging around 0.11 L, which was collected into heparinised tubes. A BD FACSAria II and a panel including CD45RO, CCR7, CD25, CD127, CD95 and CD27 were used to sort naive, central memory, regulatory and stem cell-like memory CD4+ T cells. Every sorted population had a purity above 95%. PBMCs were separated immediately by Lymphoprep density gradient centrifugation and were stained directly, without being cultured. So that batch effects would be minimized, each experiment stained and sorted samples in pairs, pairing one healthy donor with one patient. Trimming removed 4 bases from V and 5 bases from J, leaving 24 bases between the germline ends. Reading the germline V gene (reference sequence) gives CDR1 LNHDA and CDR2 SQIVND. Measured from the cysteine to the phenylalanine, the CDR3 is 17 residues long. Kept here is only the CDR3 DNA, which spans 51 bases and is read in frame from base 1.

Sequencing input: naive CD4+ T cells from blood. Per the publication, the cell subset or site label means: true naive CD4+ T cells. The TCR originated in a woman in her thirties or forties in good health. The chain employs TRBV19 and TRBJ2-7, with TRBD2 as a weak D call on 6 bases. Here the CDR3 is given as CASSNSKFRDWDHEQYF. The bases read TGTGCCAGTAGTAATTCGAAATTCCGGGACTGGGACCACGAGCAGTACTTC.